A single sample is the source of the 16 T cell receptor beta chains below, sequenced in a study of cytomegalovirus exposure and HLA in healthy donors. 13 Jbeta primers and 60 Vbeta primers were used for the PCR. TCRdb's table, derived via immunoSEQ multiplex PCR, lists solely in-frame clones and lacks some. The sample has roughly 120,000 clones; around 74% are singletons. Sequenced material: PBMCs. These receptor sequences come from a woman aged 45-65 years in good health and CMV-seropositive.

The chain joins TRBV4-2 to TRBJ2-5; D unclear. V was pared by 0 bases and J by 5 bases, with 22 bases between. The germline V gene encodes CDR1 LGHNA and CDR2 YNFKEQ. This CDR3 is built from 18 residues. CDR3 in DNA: TGTGCCAGCAGCCAAGACGGCGGTACAATTGCCCGCCTGGAGACCCAGTACTTC. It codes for CASSQDGGTIARLETQYF.

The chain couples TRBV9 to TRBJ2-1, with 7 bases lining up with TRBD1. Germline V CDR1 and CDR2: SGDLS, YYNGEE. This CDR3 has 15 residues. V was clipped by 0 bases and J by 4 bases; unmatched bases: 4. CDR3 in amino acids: CASSVAGQLYNEQFF. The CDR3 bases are TGTGCCAGCAGCGTAGCGGGACAGCTTTACAATGAGCAGTTCTTC.

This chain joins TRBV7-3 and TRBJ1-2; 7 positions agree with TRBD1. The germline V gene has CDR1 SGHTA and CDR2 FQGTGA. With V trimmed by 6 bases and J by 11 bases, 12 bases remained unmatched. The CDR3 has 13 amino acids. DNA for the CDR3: TGTGCCAGCAGTACTCGGGACAGTCGGAAATACACCTTC. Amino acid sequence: CASSTRDSRKYTF.

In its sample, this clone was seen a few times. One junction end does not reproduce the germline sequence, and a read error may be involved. Here the CDR3 DNA reads TGTTCCAGCAGCTTGGAGAGTGAAAAACTGTTTTTT. This sequence encodes CSSSLESEKLFF. This sequence joins TRBV7-9 and TRBJ1-4, with no clear D. Germline loops: CDR1 SEHNR, CDR2 FQNEAQ (reference sequence). The CDR3 extends over 12 amino acids.

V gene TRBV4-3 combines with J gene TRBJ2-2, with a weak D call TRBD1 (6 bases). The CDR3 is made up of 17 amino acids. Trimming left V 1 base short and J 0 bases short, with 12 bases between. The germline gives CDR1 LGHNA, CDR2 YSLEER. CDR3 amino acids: CASSQGYRVSNTGELFF. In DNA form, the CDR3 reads TGCGCCAGCAGCCAAGGCTACAGGGTATCGAACACCGGGGAGCTGTTTTTT.

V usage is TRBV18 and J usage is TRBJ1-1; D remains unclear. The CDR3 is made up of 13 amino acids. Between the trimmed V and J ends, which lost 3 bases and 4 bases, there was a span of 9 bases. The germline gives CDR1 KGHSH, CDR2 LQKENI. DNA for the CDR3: TGTGCCAGCTCACCCCGGGGTTTCACTGAAGCTTTCTTT. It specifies CASSPRGFTEAFF.

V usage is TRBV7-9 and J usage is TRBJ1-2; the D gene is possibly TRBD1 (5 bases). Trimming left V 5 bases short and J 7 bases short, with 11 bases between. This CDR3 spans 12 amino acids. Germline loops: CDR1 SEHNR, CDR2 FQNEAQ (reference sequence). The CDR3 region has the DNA TGTGCCAGCAGCCTAGGGGACTTTGGCTACACCTTC. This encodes CASSLGDFGYTF.

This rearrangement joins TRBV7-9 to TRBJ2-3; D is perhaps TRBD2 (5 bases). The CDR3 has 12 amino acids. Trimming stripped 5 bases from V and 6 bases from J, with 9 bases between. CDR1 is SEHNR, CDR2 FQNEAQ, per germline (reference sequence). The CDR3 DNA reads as TGTGCCAGCAGCCCCATAGCGGATACGCAGTATTTT. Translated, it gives CASSPIADTQYF.

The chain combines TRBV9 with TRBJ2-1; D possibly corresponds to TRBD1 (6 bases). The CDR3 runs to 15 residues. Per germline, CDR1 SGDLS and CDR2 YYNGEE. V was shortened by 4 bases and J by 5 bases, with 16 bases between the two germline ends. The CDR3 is CASSSRGRGDNEQFF. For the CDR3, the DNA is TGTGCCAGCAGCTCCCGGGGCAGGGGTGACAATGAGCAGTTCTTC.

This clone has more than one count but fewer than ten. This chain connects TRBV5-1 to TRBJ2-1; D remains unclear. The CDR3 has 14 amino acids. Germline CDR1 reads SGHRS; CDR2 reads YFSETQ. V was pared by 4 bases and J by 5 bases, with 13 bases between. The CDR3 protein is CASSTIAKNNEQFF. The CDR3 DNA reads TGCGCCAGCAGCACTATAGCTAAGAACAATGAGCAGTTCTTC.

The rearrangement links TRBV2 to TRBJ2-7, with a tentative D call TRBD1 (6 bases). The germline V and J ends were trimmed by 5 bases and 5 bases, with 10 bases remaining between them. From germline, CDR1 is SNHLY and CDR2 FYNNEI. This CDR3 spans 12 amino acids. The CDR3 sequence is CASSSQGNEQYF. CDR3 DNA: TGTGCCAGCAGTTCCCAGGGGAACGAGCAGTACTTC.

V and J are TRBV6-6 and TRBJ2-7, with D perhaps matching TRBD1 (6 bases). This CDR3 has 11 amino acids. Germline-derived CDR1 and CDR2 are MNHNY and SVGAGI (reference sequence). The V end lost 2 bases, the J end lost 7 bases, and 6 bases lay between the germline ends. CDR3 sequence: CASSYRGEQYF. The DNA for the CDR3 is TGTGCCAGCAGTTACAGGGGGGAGCAGTACTTC.

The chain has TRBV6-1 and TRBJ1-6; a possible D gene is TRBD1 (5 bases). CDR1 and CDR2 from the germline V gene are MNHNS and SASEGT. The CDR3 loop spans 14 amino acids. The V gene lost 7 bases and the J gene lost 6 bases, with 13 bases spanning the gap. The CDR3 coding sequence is TGTGCCAGCATTATTGACAGCGCTAATTCACCCCTCCACTTT. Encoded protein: CASIIDSANSPLHF.

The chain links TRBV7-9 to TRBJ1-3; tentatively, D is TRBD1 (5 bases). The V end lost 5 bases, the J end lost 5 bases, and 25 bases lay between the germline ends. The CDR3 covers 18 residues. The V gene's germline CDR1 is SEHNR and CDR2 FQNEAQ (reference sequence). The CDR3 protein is CASSPTDQPPERRNTIYF. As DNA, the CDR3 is TGTGCCAGCAGCCCGACAGACCAACCTCCTGAGAGAAGAAACACCATATATTTT.

Here the CDR3 reads CASRWGHLSGANVLTF. Written as DNA, the CDR3 is TGTGCCAGCAGGTGGGGGCACCTCTCTGGGGCCAACGTCCTGACTTTC. The chain combines TRBV6-6 with TRBJ2-6; possibly TRBD1 for D (6 bases). Trimming took off 6 bases at V and 0 bases at J, with 12 bases between the two ends. The length of the CDR3 is 16 residues. Germline assignment: CDR1 MNHNY and CDR2 SVGAGI (reference sequence).

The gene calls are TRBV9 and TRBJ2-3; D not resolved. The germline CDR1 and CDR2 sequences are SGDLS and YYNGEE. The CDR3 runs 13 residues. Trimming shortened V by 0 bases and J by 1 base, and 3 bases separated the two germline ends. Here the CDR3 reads CASSVAGTDTQYF. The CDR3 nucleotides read TGTGCCAGCAGCGTAGCGGGCACAGATACGCAGTATTTT. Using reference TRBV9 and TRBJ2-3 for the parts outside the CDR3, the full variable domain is DSGVTQTPKHLITATGQRVTLRCSPRSGDLSVYWYQQSLDQGLQFLIQYYNGEERAKGNILERFSAQQFPDLHSELNLSSLELGDSALYFCASSVAGTDTQYFGPGTRLTVL.